A selection of T cell receptor beta chains follows, all from one sample in a study of T cell clones after liver transplantation. Sequencing was performed with immunoSEQ multiplex PCR; in TCRdb, only in-frame clones are kept and a portion is missing. Among 50,000 to 60,000 clones listed, about 73% were seen once. This specimen was CD4+ T cells from blood, taken at the roughly 16-month timepoint. These receptor sequences come from a human patient who received a liver transplant. Some T cells may be graft donor cells. Each CDR3 is given with its conserved first and last residue. The D gene is left open where the match is weak. Expanded clones are given a class, and other clones once, few, many or no size at all.

size: .
D: .
V: TRBV19
J: TRBJ1-1
DNA: TGTGCCAGTAGTGAAACAGGGTATCGATCTGAAGCTTTCTTT
CDR3: CASSETGYRSEAFF

size: .
D: TRBD2
V: TRBV5-1
J: TRBJ2-3
DNA: TGCGCCAGCAGCCTCAGAGGACTAGCTACGGATACGCAGTATTTT
CDR3: CASSLRGLATDTQYF

size: few
D: .
V: TRBV19
J: TRBJ1-3
DNA: TGTGCCACTATGGACGGTTCTAAGGGAAACACCATATATTTT
CDR3: CATMDGSKGNTIYF

size: .
D: .
V: TRBV6-1
J: TRBJ1-6
DNA: TGTGCCAGCTCCGACATGTGGGATAATTCACCCCTCCACTTT
CDR3: CASSDMWDNSPLHF

size: .
D: .
V: TRBV10-1
J: TRBJ1-1
DNA: TGCGCCAGCAGTACAGGGTCCTCTGAAGCTTTCTTT
CDR3: CASSTGSSEAFF

size: .
D: .
V: TRBV6-5
J: TRBJ2-3
DNA: TGTGCCAGCAGCGTGGGGCAGAGCACAGATACGCAGTATTTT
CDR3: CASSVGQSTDTQYF

size: .
D: TRBD2
V: TRBV7-2
J: TRBJ2-1
DNA: TGTGCCAGCAGCGGATCTAGCGGGGGGATCTACAATGAGCAGTTCTTC
CDR3: CASSGSSGGIYNEQFF

size: .
D: .
V: TRBV6-5
J: TRBJ1-2
DNA: TGTGCCAGTAGGGGCAACTATGGCTACACCTTC
CDR3: CASRGNYGYTF

size: few
D: .
V: TRBV12-2
J: TRBJ2-3
DNA: TGTGCAAGTCGCTTAGGACTAGTCCTACACACAGATACGCAGTATTTT
CDR3: CASRLGLVLHTDTQYF

size: .
D: .
V: TRBV20-1
J: TRBJ1-2
DNA: TGCAGTGCTAGAACTGGGGAGGGCTACACCTTC
CDR3: CSARTGEGYTF

size: .
D: .
V: TRBV7-9
J: TRBJ1-1
DNA: TGTGCCAGCAGCTTGGACAACACTGAAGCTTTCTTT
CDR3: CASSLDNTEAFF

size: few
D: .
V: TRBV5-1
J: TRBJ2-3
DNA: TGCGCCAGCAGCTTGGAGGCCGGGACCACTAGCAGGGATACGCAGTATTTT
CDR3: CASSLEAGTTSRDTQYF

size: .
D: TRBD2
V: TRBV19
J: TRBJ2-2
DNA: TGTGCCGGATCCGCCGGACTAGCAAACACCGGGGAGCTGTTTTTT
CDR3: CAGSAGLANTGELFF

size: .
D: .
V: TRBV27
J: TRBJ1-3
DNA: TGTGCCAGCAGGCCTCGCGGGTACTCTGGAAACACCATATATTTT
CDR3: CASRPRGYSGNTIYF

size: .
D: .
V: TRBV4-2
J: TRBJ2-7
DNA: TGTGCCAGCAGCCAAGACGCCGGGACCATTGAACGGGAGCAGTACTTC
CDR3: CASSQDAGTIEREQYF

size: .
D: .
V: TRBV19
J: TRBJ2-3
DNA: TGTGCCAGTAGTCCGACTCGGGGCGATACGCAGTATTTT
CDR3: CASSPTRGDTQYF

size: .
D: .
V: TRBV7-2
J: TRBJ2-5
DNA: TGTGCCAGCGGCGAGGGTGAGACCCAGTACTTC
CDR3: CASGEGETQYF

size: .
D: .
V: TRBV30
J: TRBJ1-5
DNA: TGTGCCTGGGCCCCAGCGGGCCAGCCCCAGCATTTT
CDR3: CAWAPAGQPQHF